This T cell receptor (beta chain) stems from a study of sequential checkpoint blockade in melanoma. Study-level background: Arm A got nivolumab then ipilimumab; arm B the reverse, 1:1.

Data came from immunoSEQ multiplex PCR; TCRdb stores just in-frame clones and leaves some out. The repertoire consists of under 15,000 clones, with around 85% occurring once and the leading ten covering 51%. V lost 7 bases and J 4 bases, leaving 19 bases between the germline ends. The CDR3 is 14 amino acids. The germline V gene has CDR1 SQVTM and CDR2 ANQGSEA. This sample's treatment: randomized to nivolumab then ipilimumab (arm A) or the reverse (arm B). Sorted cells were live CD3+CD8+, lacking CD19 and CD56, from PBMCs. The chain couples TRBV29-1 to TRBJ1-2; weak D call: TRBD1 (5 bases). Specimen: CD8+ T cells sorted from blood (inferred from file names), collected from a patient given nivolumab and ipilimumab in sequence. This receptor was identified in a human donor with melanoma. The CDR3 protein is CSAVTGTPGYGYTF. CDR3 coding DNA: TGCAGCGCTGTTACAGGAACCCCTGGCTATGGCTACACCTTC.